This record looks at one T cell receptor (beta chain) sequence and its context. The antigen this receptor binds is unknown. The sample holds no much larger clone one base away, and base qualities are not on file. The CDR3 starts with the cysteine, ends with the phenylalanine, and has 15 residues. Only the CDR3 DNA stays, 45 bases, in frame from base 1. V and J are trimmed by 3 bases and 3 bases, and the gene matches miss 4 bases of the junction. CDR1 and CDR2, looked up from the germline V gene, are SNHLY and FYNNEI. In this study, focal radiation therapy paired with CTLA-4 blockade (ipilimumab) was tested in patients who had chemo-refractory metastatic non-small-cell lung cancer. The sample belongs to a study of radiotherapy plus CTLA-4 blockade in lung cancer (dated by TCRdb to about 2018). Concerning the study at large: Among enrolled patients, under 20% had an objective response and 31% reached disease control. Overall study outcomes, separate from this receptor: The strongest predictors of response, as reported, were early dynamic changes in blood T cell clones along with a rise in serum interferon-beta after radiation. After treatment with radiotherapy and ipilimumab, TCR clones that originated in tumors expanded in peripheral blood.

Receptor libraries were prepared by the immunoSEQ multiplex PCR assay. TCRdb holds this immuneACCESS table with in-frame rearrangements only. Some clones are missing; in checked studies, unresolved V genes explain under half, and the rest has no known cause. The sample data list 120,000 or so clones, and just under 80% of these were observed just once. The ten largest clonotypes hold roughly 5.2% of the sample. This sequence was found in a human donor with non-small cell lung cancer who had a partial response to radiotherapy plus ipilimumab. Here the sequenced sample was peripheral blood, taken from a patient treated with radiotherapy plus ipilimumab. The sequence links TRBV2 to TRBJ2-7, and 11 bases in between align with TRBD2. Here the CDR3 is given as CASSELGTSGYEQYF. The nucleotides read TGTGCCAGCAGTGAGTTAGGGACTAGCGGCTACGAGCAGTACTTC. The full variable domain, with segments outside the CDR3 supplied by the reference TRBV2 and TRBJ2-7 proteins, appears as EPEVTQTPSHQVTQMGQEVILRCVPISNHLYFYWYRQILGQKVEFLVSFYNNEISEKSEIFDDQFSVERPDGSNFTLKIRSTKLEDSAMYFCASSELGTSGYEQYFGPGTRLTVT.